The 27 T cell receptor beta chains below come from one sample, sequenced in a study of CXCR3-negative and CXCR3-positive naive CD8 T cells. All TRB cDNA libraries came from 5' RACE performed with UMI labels. TCRdb derives one entry per CDR3 protein from the 5' RACE reads, leaving out DNA. Across about 46,000 distinct CDR3 sequences, the top ten clones capture roughly 2.4% of the sample. The specimen sequenced was naive CXCR3- CD8+ T cells from blood. Subset reported: CD45RO-CCR7+CD27+CD95- naive CD8+ T cells lacking CXCR3 (TNR3-). All receptors derive from a human donor in good health. Some clones in this sample may be carry-over from other donors' samples.

The V call is TRBV27, the J call TRBJ1-2; with no DNA, the TCRdb D assignment of TRBD1 cannot be verified. The CDR3 has 14 amino acids. Germline CDR1 and CDR2: MNHEY and SMNVEV (reference sequence). CDR3 region: CASSPGIGGEGYTF.

V and J are TRBV6-5 and TRBJ2-5; TCRdb calls TRBD2, which cannot be checked without DNA. Germline V gives CDR1 MNHEY, CDR2 SVGAGI. This CDR3 has 16 amino acids. The CDR3 region is CASSYSGTSGKETQYF.

The CDR3 here is CASSQDHMGSEQYF. The V and J genes are TRBV3-1 and TRBJ2-7; the TRBD1 assignment by TCRdb is unverifiable without DNA. Germline-derived CDR1 and CDR2 are LGHDT and YNNKEL (reference sequence). The CDR3 extends over 14 amino acids.

The gene calls are TRBV29-1 and TRBJ2-7; there is no DNA to check the TCRdb D call of TRBD1. There are 13 residues in the CDR3. The germline V gene encodes CDR1 SQVTM and CDR2 ANQGSEA. CDR3 in amino acids: CSVETGEPYEQYF.

This chain uses TRBV7-6 with TRBJ2-3; the D gene TCRdb calls, TRBD1, cannot be checked with no DNA. CDR1 is SGHVS, CDR2 FNYEAQ, per germline. This CDR3 is 15 amino acids long. The CDR3 sequence: CASSPRTGGADTQYF.

This chain uses TRBV7-9 with TRBJ1-1. Looked up from germline, CDR1 is SEHNR and CDR2 is FQNEAQ (reference sequence). The CDR3 runs 12 residues. CDR3 amino acids: CASSSRGNEAFF.

The chain carries TRBV12-3 or TRBV12-4 and TRBJ2-3; with no DNA, the TCRdb D assignment of TRBD1 cannot be verified. The CDR3 has 20 residues. CDR3 sequence reads: CASSLSKGAVSSASTDTQYF.

V and J are TRBV29-1 and TRBJ2-1; TCRdb picks TRBD1, but there is no DNA to check that call. The CDR3 has 11 residues. The germline CDR1 and CDR2 sequences are SQVTM and ANQGSEA. The chain's CDR3 is CSVESRGGATF.

The rearrangement uses TRBV7-2 and TRBJ1-6. Germline CDR1 reads SGHTA; CDR2 reads FQGNSA. CDR3 length equals 16 residues. CDR3 protein: CASSDRQTYYNSPLHF.

This chain connects TRBV29-1 to TRBJ1-2. CDR3 length equals 15 residues. Germline assignment: CDR1 SQVTM and CDR2 ANQGSEA. This chain's CDR3 is CSVEGPDGGNYGYTF.

The gene calls are TRBV29-1 and TRBJ2-7; TCRdb reports TRBD1, a call that lacks DNA to check it against. The CDR3 contains 14 residues. Germline V CDR1 and CDR2: SQVTM, ANQGSEA. CDR3 loop: CSAGGGTGPYEQYF.

The V gene is TRBV6-4, the J gene TRBJ2-1; TCRdb designates TRBD2, a call that cannot be tested without DNA. Germline CDR1 is MRHNA and CDR2 is SNTAGT. This CDR3 spans 14 amino acids. The CDR3 here is CASSVGTSNNEQFF.

The genes are TRBV10-3 and TRBJ2-7; TCRdb names TRBD1, which stays unverified in the absence of DNA. Germline-derived CDR1 and CDR2 are ENHRY and SYGVKD. This CDR3 spans 16 amino acids. This chain's CDR3 is CAISELQQGGSYEQYF.

The chain couples TRBV28 to TRBJ1-1; TCRdb names TRBD1, which stays unverified in the absence of DNA. The CDR3 totals 14 residues. Germline V gene sequence: CDR1 MDHEN, CDR2 SYDVKM. CDR3 sequence: CASSPRGGGQQDVF.

V gene TRBV28 combines with J gene TRBJ1-5; TCRdb's assignment of TRBD1 cannot be checked, as there is no DNA. Germline lookup yields CDR1 MDHEN and CDR2 SYDVKM. CDR3 length: 14 amino acids. CDR3 amino acids: CASSSDSYNQPQHF.

The rearrangement uses TRBV10-1 and TRBJ1-2; TCRdb's D call, TRBD1, is unchecked because there is no DNA. CDR1 is WNHNN, CDR2 SYGVQD, per germline (reference sequence). This CDR3 spans 15 amino acids. CDR3 sequence: CASSARGPANYGYTF.

The V gene is TRBV24-1, the J gene TRBJ2-1; TCRdb gives TRBD2 as the D gene, but with no DNA this cannot be confirmed. The CDR3 totals 18 residues. From germline, CDR1 is KGHDR and CDR2 SFDVKD. The CDR3 sequence is CATSDLGTSGGAANEQFF.

The CDR3 here is CASKGIGTSWDLGEQYF. The rearrangement links TRBV6-6 to TRBJ2-7; absent DNA, TCRdb's TRBD1 call cannot be checked. The CDR3 totals 17 residues. The V gene's germline CDR1 is MNHNY and CDR2 SVGAGI (reference sequence).

The chain combines TRBV3-1 with TRBJ2-5. The CDR3 covers 14 residues. Germline assignment: CDR1 LGHDT and CDR2 YNNKEL (reference sequence). CDR3 protein: CASSQESSQETQYF.

The chain links TRBV12-3 or TRBV12-4 to TRBJ2-1; the TCRdb call, TRBD1, lacks DNA for checking. The CDR3 loop spans 15 amino acids. The chain's CDR3 is CASSSAGGTYNEQFF.

The chain employs TRBV29-1 and TRBJ2-1; there is no DNA to check the TCRdb D call of TRBD1. The CDR3 is 16 residues long. Germline CDR1 and CDR2: SQVTM and ANQGSEA. The CDR3 reads CSVETGQTSSYNEQFF.

CDR3 sequence: CASSLAYGSSYEQYF. This chain connects TRBV12-3 or TRBV12-4 to TRBJ2-7. The CDR3 contains 15 residues.

The gene calls are TRBV12-3 or TRBV12-4 and TRBJ2-2; as DNA is missing, the TRBD2 call by TCRdb cannot be tested. This CDR3 has 16 amino acids. CDR3 sequence: CASSQFSGTNTGELFF.

The genes are TRBV29-1 and TRBJ2-1; TCRdb's D call of TRBD1 is untestable without DNA. The CDR3 covers 15 residues. Germline V gene lookup returns CDR1 SQVTM and CDR2 ANQGSEA. Here the CDR3 reads CSVEDWGANYNEQFF.

J is TRBJ2-6 and V is TRBV28; without DNA, the TCRdb call of TRBD1 cannot be checked. There are 18 residues in the CDR3. The germline CDR1 and CDR2 sequences are MDHEN and SYDVKM. The CDR3 is CASTLGTGTGAGANVLTF.

The V gene is TRBV29-1, the J gene TRBJ2-7; TCRdb returns TRBD1, unconfirmable since there is no DNA. Germline CDR1 and CDR2: SQVTM and ANQGSEA. The CDR3 is 15 amino acids. Here the CDR3 reads CSVVGRDRSSYEQYF.

The rearrangement joins TRBV28 to TRBJ2-3; the D call from TCRdb, TRBD1, cannot be confirmed without DNA. Germline CDR1 MDHEN, CDR2 SYDVKM. The CDR3 extends over 21 amino acids. CDR3 amino acids: CASSFTTSPSGTAPSTDTQYF.